This T cell receptor (beta chain) was recovered during a study of T cell responses to AZD1222 COVID-19 vaccine (dated by TCRdb to about 2021). With respect to the entire study: TCR sequencing was performed for roughly 250 trial participants, of whom 200 to 210 were given two doses of AZD1222 and around 25 were given two doses of MenACWY control vaccine. Trial participants were enrolled into age subgroups of 18-55, 56-69 and 70-plus years, which contained 148, 28 and 57 TCR-sequenced participants, respectively.

The CDR3 regions of human TCRbeta chains were analyzed by immunosequencing. In the original analysis: TCRs in the repertoires were matched against a reference library of SARS-CoV-2-specific TCRs that had been generated with the MIRA antigen-specificity platform. Breadth was defined as the fraction of unique TCRs that were SARS-CoV-2-associated. Depth was defined as the fraction of total T cells that were SARS-CoV-2-associated. Using the MIRA data, every spike-specific TCR was mapped to the spike region that the TCR reacted to and assigned to either a CD4 or a CD8 class. Log10-transformed breadth and depth values were compared by one-way ANOVA with Sidak's multiple comparisons tests. TCRdb's version of the immuneACCESS table is confined to in-frame rearrangements and falls short of the full clone set. An unresolved V gene accounts for under half of the shortfall where checked; the remainder is of unknown origin. Clone size and V and J calls were adopted from that table, with D and trimming inferred from the DNA. The sample data list roughly 120,000 clones, and about 89% of these were observed just once. Clones ranked in the top ten supply around 7.1% of the sample.

Trimming leaves V shorter by 8 bases and J shorter by 9 bases, with the junction holding 15 bases beyond the gene matches. The germline V gene gives CDR1 as SNHLY and CDR2 as FYNNEI. CDR3 length: 16 amino acids, cysteine to phenylalanine. The sequence is cut down to CDR3 DNA, 48 bases in frame from base 1. Of note for this clone: Its antigen has not been determined. Base qualities were left out, and no much larger clone turns up one base away.

General findings and caveats noted by the study authors: No day 14 peak-response samples were available, so repertoires were characterized only after the peak T cell response. Participants were mostly white British and included more females than males, and it was suggested by the authors that clonal diversity may have been underestimated. In the small 56-69-year group, the increase in depth fell short of significance, most likely because of low power. A significant rise in spike-specific TCR breadth and depth was observed after two AZD1222 doses relative to day 0 and relative to MenACWY recipients. The vaccine-associated CD4 TCRs covered the entire spike protein, and the dominant responses fell in regions 160-218 and 743-854. Conclusions about previously exposed vaccinees are limited because only a handful of AZD1222 recipients were SARS-CoV-2 seropositive at baseline. Nearly half of unique spike-specific TCRs reportedly recognized epitopes outside regions mutated in the B.1.351 and B.1.1.7 variants.

The time point label, read with the paper, signifies: about 28 days (+/-7) after the second vaccine dose. AZD1222 recipients with second doses at about 4 weeks or about 12 weeks were pooled, because spike-specific TCR depth and breadth did not differ between schedules. Samples from vaccinated people were obtained from the UK trials COV001 and COV002, which included a single-blind randomized controlled phase 2/3 trial of AZD1222 (ChAdOx1 nCoV-19) in healthy adults. For TCRbeta chain sequencing, PBMC samples from trial participants were taken at day 0 and at day 28 after the second dose. The specimen was peripheral blood, collected 28 days after the second AZD1222 dose. The TCR was taken from an adult who received the AZD1222 COVID-19 vaccine. The chain is made from TRBV2 and TRBJ1-6; 8 middle bases align to TRBD1. This receptor has the CDR3 CASQERFGQGASPLHF. The bases are TGTGCCAGCCAGGAACGCTTCGGGCAGGGGGCTTCACCCCTCCACTTT.